The TCR beta chain under discussion was sequenced for a study of blood T cell repertoires in COVID-19. J gave up 2 bases and V 1 base, and 1 base lay outside the gene matches. The germline gives CDR1 SNHLY, CDR2 FYNNEI. CDR3 length: 15 amino acids. Per the original methods: Amplification of reference gene primers provided the estimated nucleated cell counts. Data came from immunoSEQ multiplex PCR; TCRdb stores just in-frame clones and leaves some out. Clonal size and the V and J genes are those of that table, whereas D and trimming came from the DNA. The sample includes 230,000 or so clones, approximately 82% of them seen just once.

The receptor's source is a man aged 40-55 years who had recovered from COVID-19. The chain combines TRBV2 with TRBJ2-3, with 9 nucleotides matching TRBD2. Source material: peripheral blood. CDR3 amino acids: CASSEGGGATDTQYF. As DNA, the CDR3 is TGTGCCAGCAGTGAAGGCGGGGGGGCCACAGATACGCAGTATTTT. Full variable domain (missing parts from reference TRBV2 and TRBJ2-3): EPEVTQTPSHQVTQMGQEVILRCVPISNHLYFYWYRQILGQKVEFLVSFYNNEISEKSEIFDDQFSVERPDGSNFTLKIRSTKLEDSAMYFCASSEGGGATDTQYFGPGTRLTVL.